A selection of T cell receptor beta chains follows, all from one sample in a study of blood T cell repertoires in COVID-19. Profiling relied on immunoSEQ multiplex PCR, and the TCRdb table lists in-frame clones only, not all of them. The sample has around 140,000 clones, around 88% seen once. The sample was peripheral blood. The receptors were sampled from a man in his fifties or sixties with active or convalescent COVID-19. Each CDR3 is given with its conserved first and last residue. D genes are given only for firm matches. Rows may omit the clone size; those that give it use once, few, many or a size class.

V gene	D gene	clone size	J gene	CDR3 protein	CDR3 DNA
TRBV5-5	TRBD1	-	TRBJ1-6	CASSLDGTGSSPLHF	TGTGCCAGCAGCTTGGACGGGACAGGGTCTTCACCCCTCCACTTT
TRBV6-2/TRBV6-3	TRBD2	-	TRBJ2-7	CASSYPAGGIYEQYF	TGTGCCAGCAGTTACCCTGCGGGGGGGATCTACGAGCAGTACTTC
TRBV28	-	-	TRBJ1-5	CATVVGGAEPQHF	TGTGCCACCGTAGTCGGCGGGGCTGAGCCCCAGCATTTT
TRBV5-1	-	-	TRBJ2-5	CASSLDVGQRETQYF	TGCGCCAGCAGCTTGGATGTTGGACAGAGAGAGACCCAGTACTTC
TRBV19	TRBD1	-	TRBJ1-5	CASSIPGQGGRNQPQHF	TGTGCCAGTAGTATTCCCGGACAGGGAGGTCGCAATCAGCCCCAGCATTTT
TRBV5-5	TRBD2	-	TRBJ2-3	CASSLRLASSTDTQYF	TGTGCCAGCAGCTTGAGACTAGCGTCTAGCACAGATACGCAGTATTTT
TRBV19	TRBD2	-	TRBJ2-2	CASSIGTSGRPGTGELFF	TGTGCCAGTAGTATTGGGACTAGCGGGAGGCCGGGGACCGGGGAGCTGTTTTTT
TRBV19	-	-	TRBJ2-5	CASSRGSNQETQYF	TGTGCCAGTAGCCGGGGGTCCAACCAAGAGACCCAGTACTTC
TRBV2	-	-	TRBJ2-5	CASSDTPAGETQYF	TGTGCCAGCAGTGATACCCCTGCGGGGGAGACCCAGTACTTC
TRBV2	-	-	TRBJ1-1	CASKFGRNTEAFF	TGTGCCAGCAAGTTTGGCAGAAACACTGAAGCTTTCTTT
TRBV28	-	-	TRBJ2-3	CASSLVEGGPSTDTQYF	TGTGCCAGCAGTTTAGTTGAGGGGGGGCCTAGCACAGATACGCAGTATTTT
TRBV6-5	-	once	TRBJ1-1	CASSYSREIYTEAFF	TGTGCCAGCAGTTACTCGAGAGAAATATACACTGAAGCTTTCTTT
TRBV12-5	TRBD1	-	TRBJ1-4	CASGLGQGADKNEKLFF	TGTGCTAGTGGTTTAGGACAGGGGGCGGATAAAAATGAAAAACTGTTTTTT
TRBV5-6	-	-	TRBJ2-1	CASSSPTRGLNNEQFF	TGTGCCAGCAGCTCGCCTACTCGCGGGTTAAACAATGAGCAGTTCTTC
TRBV27	-	-	TRBJ2-5	CASSANRGGYQETQYF	TGTGCCAGCAGTGCCAACAGGGGGGGGTACCAAGAGACCCAGTACTTC
TRBV5-1	-	-	TRBJ1-1	CASSPRYSTGNTEAFF	TGCGCCAGCAGCCCAAGATACTCGACAGGGAACACTGAAGCTTTCTTT